The sequence of this TCR beta chain was determined in a study of T cells in Graves' hyperthyroidism and ophthalmopathy. Study-wide results and caveats: From stable hyperthyroidism, ophthalmopathy was set apart by a 13 V-J model.

RNA transcripts gave rise to amplified TCR beta CDR3 regions. RT-PCR in the first round (using the HTBI primer set) targeted the TCR CDR3. MiXCR, run by TCRdb on the multiplex PCR reads, gives a single entry per CDR3 protein. The sample yields 450,000 to 700,000 distinct CDR3 sequences, about 45% seen once. This CDR3 comprises 14 residues. Deletions cut 0 bases from V and 3 bases from J, with 9 bases between. Per the germline V gene, CDR1 is SGHRS and CDR2 is YFSETQ. This clonotype was counted ten times or more. Its specificity is not known. Sequences were obtained from peripheral blood or thyroid tissue (not recorded which). The chain uses TRBV5-1 and TRBJ1-2; D is unresolved. The TCR originated in an adult woman with Graves' disease, either hyperthyroidism or ophthalmopathy (not recorded which). For the CDR3, the DNA is TGCGCCAGCAGCTTGGACCGGGCAGACTATGGCTACACCTTC. Its protein product is CASSLDRADYGYTF.